The subject of this entry is one TCR beta chain. Trimming pared 4 bases from V and 4 bases from J, leaving 12 bases between. Germline V lookup: CDR1 KGHDR, CDR2 SFDVKD. The CDR3 runs to 14 residues. Using immunoSEQ multiplex PCR, the repertoire was profiled, and TCRdb retains in-frame clones only, with some absent. Of roughly 91,000 clones listed, 82% are singletons. The sample is drawn from a study of blood T cell repertoires in COVID-19. Overall study context: Spain, Italy and the United States supplied samples that represented acute and convalescent COVID-19.

The chain has TRBV24-1 and TRBJ1-2; D ambiguous. The receptor comes from an elderly woman with acute or convalescent COVID-19. The source material was peripheral blood. The DNA for the CDR3 is TGTGCCACCAGTGAAGTTGATAGTAGCTATGGCTACACCTTC. As protein: CATSEVDSSYGYTF.